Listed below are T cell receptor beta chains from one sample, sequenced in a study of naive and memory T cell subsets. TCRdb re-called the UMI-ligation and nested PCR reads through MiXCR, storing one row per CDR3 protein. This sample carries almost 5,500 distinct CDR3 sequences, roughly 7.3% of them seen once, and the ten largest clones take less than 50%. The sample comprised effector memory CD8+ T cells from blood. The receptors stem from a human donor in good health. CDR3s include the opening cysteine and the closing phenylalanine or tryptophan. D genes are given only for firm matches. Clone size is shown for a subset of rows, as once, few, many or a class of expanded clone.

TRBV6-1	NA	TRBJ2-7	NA	CASSEGESSYEQYF	TGTGCCAGCAGTGAAGGCGAATCCTCCTACGAGCAGTACTTC
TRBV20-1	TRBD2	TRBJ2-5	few	CSARSGRAQETQYF	TGCAGTGCCCGCAGCGGGAGGGCACAAGAGACCCAGTACTTC
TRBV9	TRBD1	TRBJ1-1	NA	CASSGPSGGLNTEAFF	TGTGCCAGCAGCGGCCCTTCAGGGGGCTTGAACACTGAAGCTTTCTTT
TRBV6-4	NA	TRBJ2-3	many	CASSDGGAGDTQYF	TGTGCCAGCAGTGATGGGGGGGCCGGGGATACGCAGTATTTT
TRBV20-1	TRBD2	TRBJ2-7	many	CSAREPGASGSHYEQYF	TGCAGTGCTAGAGAACCGGGCGCAAGCGGGAGCCACTACGAGCAGTACTTC
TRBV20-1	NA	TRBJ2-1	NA	CSASGESSYNEQFF	TGCAGTGCTTCGGGGGAGAGCTCCTACAATGAGCAGTTCTTC
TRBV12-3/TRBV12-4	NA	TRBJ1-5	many	CASKPDQPQHF	TGTGCCAGCAAACCGGATCAGCCCCAGCATTTT
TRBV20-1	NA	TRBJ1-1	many	CSARVPGLNTEAFF	TGCAGTGCTAGAGTACCTGGGTTGAACACTGAAGCTTTCTTT
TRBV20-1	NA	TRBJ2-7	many	CSARDLTGYEQYF	TGCAGTGCTAGAGATCTGACAGGCTACGAGCAGTACTTC
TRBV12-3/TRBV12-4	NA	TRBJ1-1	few	CASTDTEAQGGNTEAFF	TGTGCCAGCACCGATACTGAGGCACAGGGCGGAAACACTGAAGCTTTCTTT
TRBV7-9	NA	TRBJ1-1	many	CASSLRGGGNTEAFF	TGTGCCAGCAGTCTGCGAGGGGGGGGTAACACTGAAGCTTTCTTT
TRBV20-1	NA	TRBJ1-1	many	CSARDVVQGEGTEAFF	TGCAGTGCTAGAGATGTGGTCCAGGGTGAGGGCACTGAAGCTTTCTTT
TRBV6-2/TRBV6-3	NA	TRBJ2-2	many	CASSYLADTGELFF	TGTGCCAGCAGTTACTTGGCGGACACCGGGGAGCTGTTTTTT
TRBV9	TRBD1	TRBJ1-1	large	CASSEGTGANTEAFF	TGTGCCAGCAGCGAGGGGACAGGGGCGAACACTGAAGCTTTCTTT
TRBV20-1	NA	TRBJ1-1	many	CSASGQGFVFTEAFF	TGCAGTGCTAGTGGGCAGGGGTTTGTATTCACTGAAGCTTTCTTT
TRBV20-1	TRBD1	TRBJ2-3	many	CSVPGTGDTDTQYF	TGCAGTGTTCCCGGGACAGGTGACACAGATACGCAGTATTTT
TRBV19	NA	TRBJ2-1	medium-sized	CASSPPAMDEQFF	TGTGCCAGTAGTCCCCCCGCCATGGATGAGCAGTTCTTC
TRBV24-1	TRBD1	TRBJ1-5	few	CATSDPTGEGNQPQHF	TGTGCCACCAGTGATCCAACAGGGGAGGGCAATCAGCCCCAGCATTTT
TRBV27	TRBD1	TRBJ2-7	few	CASSPSPGQVSYEQYF	TGTGCCAGCAGTCCCTCCCCGGGACAGGTCTCCTACGAGCAGTACTTC
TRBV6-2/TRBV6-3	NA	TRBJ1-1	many	CASSYHTGFSTEAFF	TGTGCCAGCAGTTACCATACAGGGTTTAGCACTGAAGCTTTCTTT
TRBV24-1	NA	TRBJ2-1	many	CATRFGGEQFF	TGTGCCACCAGATTCGGGGGTGAGCAGTTCTTC
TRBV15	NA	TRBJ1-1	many	CATSRVLEGTEAFF	TGTGCCACCAGCAGAGTCCTCGAGGGAACTGAAGCTTTCTTT
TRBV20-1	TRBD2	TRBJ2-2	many	CSARDLAEDTGELFF	TGCAGTGCTAGGGATCTAGCGGAGGACACCGGGGAGCTGTTTTTT
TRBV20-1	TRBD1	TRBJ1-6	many	CSAQSPGQEHSPLHF	TGCAGTGCTCAATCTCCGGGACAGGAACATTCACCCCTCCACTTT
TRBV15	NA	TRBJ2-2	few	CATSRQPNTGELFF	TGTGCCACCAGCAGGCAACCGAACACCGGGGAGCTGTTTTTT
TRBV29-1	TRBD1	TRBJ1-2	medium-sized	CSAGGSFYGYTF	TGCAGCGCAGGGGGTTCATTCTATGGCTACACCTTC
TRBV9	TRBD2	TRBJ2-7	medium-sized	CASSGWAGGQDEQYF	TGTGCCAGCAGCGGATGGGCGGGGGGGCAAGACGAGCAGTACTTC
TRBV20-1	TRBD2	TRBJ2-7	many	CSALRPGTSRSSYEQYF	TGCAGTGCCCTACGCCCCGGGACTAGCAGGAGCTCCTACGAGCAGTACTTC
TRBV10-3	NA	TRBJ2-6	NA	CAISESEGSGANVLTF	TGTGCCATCAGTGAGTCGGAGGGGTCCGGGGCCAACGTCCTGACTTTC
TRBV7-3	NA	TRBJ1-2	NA	CASSLTGDGGSGYTF	TGTGCCAGCAGCTTAACGGGGGACGGAGGAAGCGGCTACACCTTC
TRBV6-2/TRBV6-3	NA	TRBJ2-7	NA	CASTPGYYEQYF	TGTGCCAGCACCCCCGGCTACTACGAGCAGTACTTC
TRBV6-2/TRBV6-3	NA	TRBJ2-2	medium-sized	CASSRSNTGELFF	TGTGCCAGCAGTCGATCCAACACCGGGGAGCTGTTTTTT
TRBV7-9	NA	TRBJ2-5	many	CASLEPGKETQYF	TGTGCCAGCCTAGAACCAGGAAAAGAGACCCAGTACTTC
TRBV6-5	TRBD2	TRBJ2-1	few	CASSYRVGSGGNEQFF	TGTGCCAGCAGTTACAGGGTTGGTAGCGGGGGGAATGAGCAGTTCTTC
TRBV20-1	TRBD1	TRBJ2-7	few	CSASGFRQGVSYEQYF	TGCAGTGCTAGCGGCTTCAGACAGGGGGTTTCTTACGAGCAGTACTTC
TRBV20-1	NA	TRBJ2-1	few	CSAPPRGDSYNEQFF	TGCAGTGCCCCCCCGAGGGGTGATTCCTACAATGAGCAGTTCTTC
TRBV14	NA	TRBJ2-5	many	CASSPRTEGIETQYF	TGTGCCAGCAGCCCACGGACTGAGGGGATAGAGACCCAGTACTTC
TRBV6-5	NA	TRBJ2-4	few	CASSYGSNMGVRNIQYF	TGTGCCAGCAGTTACGGCTCTAACATGGGGGTGAGAAACATTCAGTACTTC
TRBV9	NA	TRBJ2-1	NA	CASSVDQDRSSEQFF	TGTGCCAGCAGCGTAGATCAGGACAGAAGTTCTGAGCAGTTCTTC
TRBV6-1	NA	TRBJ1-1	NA	CASREDGGVTEAFF	TGTGCCAGCAGGGAGGACGGAGGGGTCACTGAAGCTTTCTTT
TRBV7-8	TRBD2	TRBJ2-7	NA	CASSPLAGSSYEQYF	TGTGCCAGCAGCCCATTAGCGGGGAGCTCCTACGAGCAGTACTTC
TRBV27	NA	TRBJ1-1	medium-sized	CASSLAGVNTEAFF	TGTGCCAGCAGTTTGGCAGGGGTGAACACTGAAGCTTTCTTT
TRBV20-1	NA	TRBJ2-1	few	CSARDESRNEQFF	TGCAGTGCTAGAGATGAGAGTAGAAATGAGCAGTTCTTC
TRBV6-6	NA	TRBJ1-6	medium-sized	CASSKQGDVGSPLHF	TGTGCCAGCAGTAAGCAGGGCGATGTGGGTTCACCCCTCCACTTT
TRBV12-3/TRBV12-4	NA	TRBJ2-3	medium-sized	CASSLRGACSTDTQYF	TGTGCCAGCAGTTTGAGGGGGGCGTGTAGCACAGATACGCAGTATTTT
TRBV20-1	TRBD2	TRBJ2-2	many	CSARDGGEREGTGELFF	TGCAGTGCTAGAGATGGCGGGGAGCGGGAGGGCACCGGGGAGCTGTTTTTT
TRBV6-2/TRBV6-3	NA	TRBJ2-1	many	CASTGTAYNEQFF	TGTGCCAGCACGGGGACGGCTTACAATGAGCAGTTCTTC
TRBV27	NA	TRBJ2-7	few	CASTPDRGGYEQYF	TGTGCCAGCACCCCGGACCGTGGTGGCTACGAGCAGTACTTC
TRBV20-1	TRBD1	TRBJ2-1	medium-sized	CSARDKGQDYNEQFF	TGCAGTGCTAGAGATAAAGGACAGGACTACAATGAGCAGTTCTTC
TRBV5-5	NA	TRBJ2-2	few	CASSPYGGELFF	TGTGCCAGCAGCCCCTACGGCGGGGAGCTGTTTTTT
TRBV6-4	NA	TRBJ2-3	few	CASRHRDATDTQYF	TGTGCCAGCAGGCACCGGGACGCCACAGATACGCAGTATTTT
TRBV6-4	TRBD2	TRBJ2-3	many	CASSEQTSGGGTDTQYF	TGTGCCAGCAGTGAACAAACTAGCGGGGGAGGCACAGATACGCAGTATTTT
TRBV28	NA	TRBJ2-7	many	CASSFLRYEQYF	TGTGCCAGCAGTTTTCTTAGATACGAGCAGTACTTC
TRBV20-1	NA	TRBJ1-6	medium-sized	CSASTGREHSPLHF	TGCAGTGCTAGTACCGGGAGAGAGCATTCACCCCTCCACTTT